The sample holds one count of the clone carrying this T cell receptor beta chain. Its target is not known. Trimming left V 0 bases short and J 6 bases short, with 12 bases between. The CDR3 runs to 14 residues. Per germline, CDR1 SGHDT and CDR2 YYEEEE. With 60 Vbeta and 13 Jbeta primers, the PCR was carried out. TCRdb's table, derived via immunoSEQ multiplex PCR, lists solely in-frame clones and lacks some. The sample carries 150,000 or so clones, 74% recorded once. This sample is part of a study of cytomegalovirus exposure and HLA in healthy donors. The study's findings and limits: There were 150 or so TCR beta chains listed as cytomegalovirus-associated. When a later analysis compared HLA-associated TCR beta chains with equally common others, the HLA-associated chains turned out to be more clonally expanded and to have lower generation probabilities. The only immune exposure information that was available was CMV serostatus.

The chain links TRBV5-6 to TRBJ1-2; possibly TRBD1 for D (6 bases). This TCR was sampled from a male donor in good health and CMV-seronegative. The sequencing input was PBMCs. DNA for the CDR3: TGTGCCAGCAGCTTGGAGGCAGGGGAGCATGGCTACACCTTC. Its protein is CASSLEAGEHGYTF.